The present T cell receptor beta chain was sequenced within a study of T cell clonotyping in hematopoietic cell transplantation. The wider study: Cytoreduction preceded collection of pretransplant recipient samples.

Study outcomes and limitations: Recipient TCR diversity dropped after transplant; expanded clonotypes rose from day 30 to 180. Broader posttransplant TCR repertoire diversity was predicted by graft donor and pretransplant recipient Inverse Simpson Index values.

As to time point: recipient sample about 28 days before transplant, after cytoreduction. Samples: about 28 days before transplant, then days 30, 100 and 180 after. Trimming stripped 0 bases from V and 5 bases from J, with 5 bases between. The CDR3 is 12 amino acids. Per germline, CDR1 SGHNT and CDR2 YENEEA. Notes on this clone: The target antigen is unknown.

This table comes from immunoSEQ multiplex PCR, and its TCRdb copy is limited to in-frame clones, with some not included. The repertoire holds tens of thousands of clones, with 85% as singletons. This material consisted of peripheral blood mononuclear cells, taken before stem cell transplant. The receptor was derived from a man aged 55 to 69 with acute myeloid leukemia. Some clones in this sample may be carry-over from other donors' samples. V and J are TRBV11-3 and TRBJ2-7; no reliable D call. CDR3 coding DNA: TGTGCCAGCAGCTTAGATTGGCACGAGCAGTACTTC. It translates to CASSLDWHEQYF.